These 2 T cell receptor beta chains were all obtained from the same sample, sequenced in a study of T cell repertoires and HLA-DP antigens. The table came from immunoSEQ multiplex PCR; TCRdb's copy has only in-frame clones and leaves some out. The sample lists approximately 73,000 clones; about 82% were seen once. For these receptors, no antigen is known. The sample was CD4+ T cells from PBMCs. Receptors were obtained from a man between 60 and 70 years old in good health and CMV-seronegative.

The J gene is TRBJ1-1, the V gene TRBV6-1; unclear D gene. The CDR3 loop spans 15 amino acids. Germline CDR1 reads MNHNS; CDR2 reads SASEGT. Trimming removed 6 bases from V and 5 bases from J, with 19 bases in between. This chain's CDR3 is CASRAQSAVETEAFF. CDR3 DNA: TGTGCCAGCAGGGCACAATCAGCGGTCGAGACTGAAGCTTTCTTT.

V and J are TRBV5-4 and TRBJ2-2; TRBD1 agrees at 9 bases. After removal of 4 bases from V and 7 bases from J, the junction contained 14 bases not matched to a gene. The CDR3 covers 17 residues. Germline V CDR1 and CDR2: SGHNT, YYREEE (reference sequence). The CDR3 loop is CASSPPPGQGTGGELFF. The CDR3, as DNA: TGTGCCAGCAGCCCCCCCCCGGGACAGGGTACGGGCGGGGAGCTGTTTTTT.